A single sample gave rise to the 18 T cell receptor beta chains below, sequenced in a study of cytomegalovirus exposure and HLA in healthy donors. Vbeta (60) and Jbeta (13) primers were used in the PCR. Only in-frame clones appear in the TCRdb table, and some are missing; sequencing was by immunoSEQ multiplex PCR. The sample holds 100,000 to 150,000 clones, roughly 18% seen once. The material sequenced was PBMCs. These receptor sequences come from a female donor in good health and CMV-seropositive.

The chain has TRBV19 and TRBJ2-2, with 7 bases matching TRBD1. From germline, CDR1 is LNHDA and CDR2 SQIVND (reference sequence). This CDR3 contains 14 residues. V was clipped by 9 bases and J by 3 bases; unmatched bases: 7. CDR3 bases: TGTGCCAGCCAGGGGGAGTTCTACACCGGGGAGCTGTTTTTT. Protein product: CASQGEFYTGELFF.

This clone was found a few times. The rearrangement joins TRBV28 to TRBJ1-5; 8 bases are a match to TRBD1. Looked up from germline, CDR1 is MDHEN and CDR2 is SYDVKM. The CDR3 length is 16 residues. Losses at the gene ends were 5 bases for V and 5 bases for J; bases not matched to a gene: 11. The CDR3 here is CASSPYQTGEDQPQHF. The CDR3 region has the DNA TGTGCCAGCAGTCCATACCAGACAGGGGAGGATCAGCCCCAGCATTTT.

This clone was seen a single time. The rearrangement joins TRBV19 to TRBJ2-7; D possibly corresponds to TRBD1 (6 bases). There are 14 residues in the CDR3. Trimming shortened V by 3 bases and J by 1 base, and 10 bases separated the two germline ends. Germline CDR1 reads LNHDA; CDR2 reads SQIVND (reference sequence). The CDR3 DNA follows: TGTGCCAGTAGTATCGTTGGGACATCCTACGAGCAGTACTTC. Translated: CASSIVGTSYEQYF.

The V gene is TRBV11-2, the J gene TRBJ2-5, with a weak D call TRBD2 (6 bases). Trimming pared 0 bases from V and 7 bases from J, leaving 12 bases between. The V gene's germline CDR1 is SGHAT and CDR2 FQNNGV. This CDR3 contains 14 residues. CDR3 in amino acids: CASSLDRTIGTQYF. The CDR3 DNA is TGTGCCAGCAGCTTAGACAGGACTATTGGGACCCAGTACTTC.

This clone was detected a few times. The chain couples TRBV28 to TRBJ2-7; maybe TRBD1 (5 bases). The CDR3 loop spans 14 amino acids. Germline V lookup: CDR1 MDHEN, CDR2 SYDVKM. With 7 bases removed from V and 3 bases from J, the gap between germline ends came to 16 bases. DNA for the CDR3: TGTGCCAGCAATAGCAGGGAAACCCTCTACGAGCAGTACTTC. Its translation is CASNSRETLYEQYF.

The chain has TRBV27 and TRBJ2-1; D ambiguous. The V end lost 2 bases, the J end lost 9 bases, and 14 bases lay between the germline ends. The CDR3 runs 14 residues. The germline V gene encodes CDR1 MNHEY and CDR2 SMNVEV (reference sequence). Here the CDR3 reads CASSLVGLASEQFF. DNA for the CDR3: TGTGCCAGCAGTTTAGTAGGTTTAGCCAGTGAGCAGTTCTTC.

The chain couples TRBV2 to TRBJ2-7; no definite D call. Trimming pared 8 bases from V and 3 bases from J, leaving 14 bases between. This CDR3 region has 13 residues. The germline gives CDR1 SNHLY, CDR2 FYNNEI. The DNA for the CDR3 is TGTGCCAGCCACGTTAACGGTGGCTACGAGCAGTACTTC. It yields the protein CASHVNGGYEQYF.

The rearrangement uses TRBV10-2 and TRBJ2-1; D is ambiguous. This CDR3 is 8 amino acids long. The V gene's germline CDR1 is WSHSY and CDR2 SAAADI. This CDR3 reads CGDNEQFF. For the CDR3, the DNA is TGCGGCGACAATGAGCAGTTCTTC.

The rearrangement uses TRBV2 and TRBJ1-4, with 10 bases fitting TRBD1. CDR3 size: 14 residues. CDR1 is SNHLY, CDR2 FYNNEI, per germline. Trimming removed 5 bases from V and 5 bases from J; junction bases left unmatched: 2. The CDR3 DNA sequence: TGTGCCAGCAGTCCGGACAGGGGGAATGAAAAACTGTTTTTT. This sequence encodes CASSPDRGNEKLFF.

The chain has TRBV4-3 and TRBJ2-7, with TRBD1 as a possible D gene (6 bases). The CDR3 is made up of 17 amino acids. V was clipped by 0 bases and J by 0 bases, with 15 bases between them. CDR1 and CDR2 (germline): LGHNA, YSLEER. The CDR3 nucleotides read TGCGCCAGCAGCCAAGAGAAAGGACAGTACCTCTCCTACGAGCAGTACTTC. The encoded protein is CASSQEKGQYLSYEQYF.

A single count supports this clone. This CDR3 is CASSLYEVYGYTF. The CDR3 nucleotides are TGTGCCAGCAGCTTATATGAGGTTTACGGCTACACCTTC. V is TRBV7-9 and J is TRBJ1-2; D is unclear. The V end was cut by 2 bases, the J end by 8 bases, with 12 bases between. Germline values: CDR1 SEHNR, CDR2 FQNEAQ (reference sequence). The CDR3 contains 13 residues.

This clone has just a few counts. The chain carries TRBV7-9 and TRBJ1-1; no firm D call. Germline CDR1 is SEHNR and CDR2 is FQNEAQ (reference sequence). Trimming removed 6 bases at V and 1 base at J, with 9 bases between. This CDR3 contains 13 residues. The CDR3 reads CASRTSANTEAFF. As DNA, the CDR3 is TGTGCCAGCAGGACATCAGCGAACACTGAAGCTTTCTTT.

The chain carries TRBV18 and TRBJ2-5; possibly TRBD1 for D (5 bases). The CDR3 length is 14 residues. Deletions cut 0 bases from V and 3 bases from J, with 8 bases between. In germline, CDR1 is KGHSH, CDR2 LQKENI. CDR3 in amino acids: CASSPPSREETQYF. DNA for the CDR3: TGTGCCAGCTCACCACCGAGCAGGGAAGAGACCCAGTACTTC.

This clone was counted only a few times. This chain connects TRBV7-2 to TRBJ2-1, with TRBD2 matching 9 bases. The CDR3 is made up of 16 amino acids. The V and J ends lost 0 bases and 10 bases, in that order; junction bases with no gene match: 10. Germline values: CDR1 SGHTA, CDR2 FQGNSA. CDR3 DNA sequence: TGTGCCAGCAGCTTAGCGCGGAGGTTAGCGGGGGTAGAGCAGTTCTTC. It translates to CASSLARRLAGVEQFF.

CDR3 in amino acids: CASSRADRGWTGELFF. For the CDR3, the DNA is TGTGCCAGTAGTCGCGCAGACAGGGGGTGGACCGGGGAGCTGTTTTTT. This rearrangement joins TRBV19 to TRBJ2-2; 9 bases agree with TRBD1. Unmatched junction bases numbered 9, after V lost 5 bases and J lost 5 bases. The CDR3 has 16 amino acids. CDR1 and CDR2 from the germline V gene are LNHDA and SQIVND (reference sequence).

V is TRBV4-3 and J is TRBJ2-5; a weak D match, TRBD2 (5 bases). V dropped 2 bases and J dropped 7 bases, with 11 bases sitting between them. The V gene's germline CDR1 is LGHNA and CDR2 YSLEER. There are 13 residues in the CDR3. The CDR3 bases are TGCGCCAGCAGCCAATCCGGCCGGGGGACCCAGTACTTC. This translates into CASSQSGRGTQYF.

This clone was seen ten or more times. The rearrangement links TRBV30 to TRBJ1-5; possible D gene TRBD1, 5 bases. The CDR3 is 18 amino acids. CDR1 is GTSNPN, CDR2 SVGIG, per germline (reference sequence). Trimming took 2 bases from V and 0 from J, leaving 20 bases between them. The DNA for the CDR3 is TGTGCCTGGAGTTCCGGAGCGGGGGGGAAACATAGCAATCAGCCCCAGCATTTT. Protein sequence: CAWSSGAGGKHSNQPQHF.

This clone was counted a few times. CDR3 sequence reads: CASSQEGGRNIQYF. The CDR3 nucleotides read TGTGCCAGCAGCCAAGAGGGAGGGAGAAACATTCAGTACTTC. The chain recombines TRBV4-2 with TRBJ2-4, with TRBD2 matching 7 bases. This CDR3 contains 14 residues. CDR1 LGHNA and CDR2 YNFKEQ come from the germline V gene. The J segment lost 6 bases and the V segment lost 0 bases, leaving 2 bases of the junction unmatched.